The rows below give T cell receptor beta chains drawn from one sample of a study of blood T cell repertoires in COVID-19. Profiling relied on immunoSEQ multiplex PCR, and the TCRdb table lists in-frame clones only, not all of them. The sample yields approximately 330,000 clones, 87% seen once. Sequencing used peripheral blood. The source is a man aged 25-40 years with COVID-19, enrolled during active disease. Each CDR3 is given with its conserved first and last residue. D genes are given only for firm matches. Size values are once, few and many counts, or a class for expanded clones, and some rows have none.

V gene	clone size	D gene	J gene	CDR3 DNA	CDR3 protein
TRBV7-2	once	NA	TRBJ1-2	TGTGCCAGCAGCCGTTCGACAGGAGGTGGCTACACCTTC	CASSRSTGGGYTF
TRBV6-5	NA	TRBD2	TRBJ2-2	TGTGCCAGCAGCGAGAAGCGGGAGACGGGCGGGGAGCTGTTTTTT	CASSEKRETGGELFF
TRBV5-4	once	NA	TRBJ1-4	TGTGCCAGCAGCTTCCCAGGAGACCAGGGCGGAAAACTGTTTTTT	CASSFPGDQGGKLFF
TRBV6-5	NA	TRBD1	TRBJ1-2	TGTGCCAGCAGCGACAGGGGGCCTGTAGTTAGTGGCTACACCTTC	CASSDRGPVVSGYTF
TRBV10-3	few	TRBD1	TRBJ1-3	TGTGCCACCAAAGGCAACAGGGGATTTTCTGGAAACACCATATATTTT	CATKGNRGFSGNTIYF
TRBV7-2	NA	TRBD1	TRBJ1-1	TGTGCCAGCAGCTTACAGGGGGCAGTCACTGAAGCTTTCTTT	CASSLQGAVTEAFF
TRBV19	few	TRBD1	TRBJ2-2	TGTGCCAGTAGTGTGTCCGGGACAGGGAACGGGGAGCTGTTTTTT	CASSVSGTGNGELFF
TRBV29-1	NA	TRBD1	TRBJ2-7	TGCAGCGTACCTAGGACAGGGCGAAGCTCCTACGAGCAGTACTTC	CSVPRTGRSSYEQYF
TRBV6-2/TRBV6-3	few	NA	TRBJ2-2	TGTGCCAGCAGTTACTCGACTAGGAACACCGGGGAGCTGTTTTTT	CASSYSTRNTGELFF
TRBV10-3	NA	TRBD2	TRBJ2-3	TGTGCCATCAGGGGGGCGGGAGGGCCTTTAGATACGCAGTATTTT	CAIRGAGGPLDTQYF
TRBV28	NA	TRBD1	TRBJ1-6	TGTGCCAGCAGTTTAGACCAGGGGGCAGGTAATTCACCCCTCCACTTT	CASSLDQGAGNSPLHF
TRBV4-3	few	NA	TRBJ2-7	TGCGCCAGCAGCCAAGAGTCTCCGAGACACTCAACCTCCTACGAGCAGTACTTC	CASSQESPRHSTSYEQYF
TRBV7-8	NA	NA	TRBJ2-1	TGTGCCAGCAGCCCAGAGGGGGGGGGACACAATGAGCAGTTCTTC	CASSPEGGGHNEQFF
TRBV20-1	NA	NA	TRBJ1-4	TGCAGTGCCCCGCGGGGTGAAAAACTGTTTTTT	CSAPRGEKLFF
TRBV6-2/TRBV6-3	once	NA	TRBJ1-2	TGTGCCAGCAGTTACGGGGGCAGGATCTATGGCTACACCTTC	CASSYGGRIYGYTF
TRBV24-1	NA	TRBD2	TRBJ2-1	TGTGCCACCAGTGATCTCGGGGGGACCGGCGACTCCTACAATGAGCAGTTCTTC	CATSDLGGTGDSYNEQFF
TRBV10-3	NA	NA	TRBJ2-7	TGTGCCATCAGTGAAAATTCCCCAGGTGAGCAGTACTTC	CAISENSPGEQYF